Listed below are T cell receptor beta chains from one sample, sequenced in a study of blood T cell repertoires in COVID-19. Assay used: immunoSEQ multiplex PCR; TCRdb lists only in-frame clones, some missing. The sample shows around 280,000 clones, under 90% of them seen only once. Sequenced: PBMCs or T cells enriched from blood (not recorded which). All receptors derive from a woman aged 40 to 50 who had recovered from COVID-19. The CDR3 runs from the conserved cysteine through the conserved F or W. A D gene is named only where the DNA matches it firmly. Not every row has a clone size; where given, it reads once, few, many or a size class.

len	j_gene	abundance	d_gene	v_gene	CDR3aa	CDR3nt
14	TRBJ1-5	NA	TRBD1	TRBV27	CASSLRQGGAPQHF	TGTGCCAGCAGTTTACGGCAGGGGGGCGCCCCCCAGCATTTT
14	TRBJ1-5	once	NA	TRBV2	CASSEALANQPQHF	TGTGCCAGCAGTGAAGCGCTGGCTAATCAGCCCCAGCATTTT
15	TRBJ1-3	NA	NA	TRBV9	CASSVGGGSGNTIYF	TGTGCCAGCAGCGTAGGGGGGGGCTCTGGAAACACCATATATTTT
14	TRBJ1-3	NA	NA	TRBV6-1	CASSDRIAGNTIYF	TGTGCCAGCAGTGACAGGATTGCTGGAAACACCATATATTTT
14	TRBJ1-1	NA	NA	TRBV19	CASSDDRTWAEAFF	TGTGCCAGTAGTGACGACAGGACCTGGGCTGAAGCTTTCTTT
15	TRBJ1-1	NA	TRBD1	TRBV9	CASSAGQDLNTEAFF	TGTGCCAGCAGCGCAGGACAGGACTTGAACACTGAAGCTTTCTTT
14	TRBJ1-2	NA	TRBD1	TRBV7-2	CASSLQGVNYGYTF	TGTGCCAGCAGCTTACAGGGGGTTAACTATGGCTACACCTTC
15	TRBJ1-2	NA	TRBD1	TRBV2	CASSYLAQGIYGYTF	TGTGCCAGCAGTTACCTCGCACAGGGGATATATGGCTACACCTTC
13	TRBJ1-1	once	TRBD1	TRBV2	CASSETGAHEAFF	TGTGCCAGCAGTGAAACAGGGGCCCACGAAGCTTTCTTT
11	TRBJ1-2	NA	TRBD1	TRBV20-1	CSAGRDRATTF	TGCAGTGCTGGCCGGGACAGGGCGACCACCTTC
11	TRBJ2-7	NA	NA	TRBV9	CASSVYMEQYF	TGTGCCAGCAGCGTTTACATGGAGCAGTACTTC